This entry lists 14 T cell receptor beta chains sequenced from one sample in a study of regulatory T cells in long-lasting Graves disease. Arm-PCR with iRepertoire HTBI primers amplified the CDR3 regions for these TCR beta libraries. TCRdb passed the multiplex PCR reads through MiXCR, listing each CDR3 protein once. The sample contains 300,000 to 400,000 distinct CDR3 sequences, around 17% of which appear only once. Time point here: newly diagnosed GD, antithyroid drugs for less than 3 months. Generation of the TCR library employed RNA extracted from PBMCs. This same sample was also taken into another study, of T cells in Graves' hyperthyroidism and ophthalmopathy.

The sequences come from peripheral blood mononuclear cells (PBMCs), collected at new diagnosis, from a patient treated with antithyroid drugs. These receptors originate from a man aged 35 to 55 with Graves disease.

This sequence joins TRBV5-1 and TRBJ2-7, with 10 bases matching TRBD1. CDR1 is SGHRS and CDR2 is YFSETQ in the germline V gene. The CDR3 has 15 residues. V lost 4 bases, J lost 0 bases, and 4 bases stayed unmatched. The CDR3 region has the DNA TGCGCCAGCAGCATGACAGGGGGCCCCTCCTACGAGCAGTACTTC. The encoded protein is CASSMTGGPSYEQYF.

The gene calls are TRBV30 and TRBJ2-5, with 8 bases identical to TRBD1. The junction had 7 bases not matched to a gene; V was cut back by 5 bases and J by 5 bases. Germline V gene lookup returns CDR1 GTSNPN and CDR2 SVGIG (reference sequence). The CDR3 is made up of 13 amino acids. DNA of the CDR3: TGTGCCTGGCGAGGACAGGGTAGGGAGACCCAGTACTTC. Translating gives CAWRGQGRETQYF.

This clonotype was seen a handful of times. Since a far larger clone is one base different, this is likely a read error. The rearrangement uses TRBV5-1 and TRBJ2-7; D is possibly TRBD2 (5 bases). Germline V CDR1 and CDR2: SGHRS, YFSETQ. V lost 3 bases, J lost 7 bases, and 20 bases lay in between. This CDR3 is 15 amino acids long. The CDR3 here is CASSSTTDSYNEQYF. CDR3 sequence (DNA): TGCGCCAGCAGCTCCACCACGGACTCCTACAATGAGCAGTACTTC.

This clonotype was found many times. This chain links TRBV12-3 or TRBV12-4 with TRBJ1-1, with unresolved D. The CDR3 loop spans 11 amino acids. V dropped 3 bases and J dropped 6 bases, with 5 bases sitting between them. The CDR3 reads CASSFRAEAFF. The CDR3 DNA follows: TGTGCCAGCAGTTTTAGGGCTGAAGCTTTCTTT.

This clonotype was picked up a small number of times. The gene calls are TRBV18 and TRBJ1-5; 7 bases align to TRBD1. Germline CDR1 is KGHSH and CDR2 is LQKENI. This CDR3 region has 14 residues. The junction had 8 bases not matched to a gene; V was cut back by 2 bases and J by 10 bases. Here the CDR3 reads CASSPSQGGFPQHF. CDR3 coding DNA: TGTGCCAGCTCACCAAGTCAGGGGGGGTTCCCCCAGCATTTT. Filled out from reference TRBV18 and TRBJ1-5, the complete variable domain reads NAGVMQNPRHLVRRRGQEARLRCSPMKGHSHVYWYRQLPEEGLKFMVYLQKENIIDESGMPKERFSAEFPKEGPSILRIQQVVRGDSAAYFCASSPSQGGFPQHFGDGTRLSIL.

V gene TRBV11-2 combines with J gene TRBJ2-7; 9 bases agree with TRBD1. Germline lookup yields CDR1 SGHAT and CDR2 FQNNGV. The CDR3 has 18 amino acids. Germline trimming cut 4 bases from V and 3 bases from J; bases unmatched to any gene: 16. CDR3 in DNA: TGTGCCAGCAGCTCCCGTTTACCGGGACAGGGAACTTTCTACGAGCAGTACTTC. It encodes CASSSRLPGQGTFYEQYF. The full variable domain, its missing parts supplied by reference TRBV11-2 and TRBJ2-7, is EAGVAQSPRYKIIEKRQSVAFWCNPISGHATLYWYQQILGQGPKLLIQFQNNGVVDDSQLPKDRFSAERLKGVDSTLKIQPAKLEDSAVYLCASSSRLPGQGTFYEQYFGPGTRLTVT.

The CDR3 reads CASSQELRGPSYGYTF. Written as DNA, the CDR3 is TGCGCCAGCAGCCAAGAATTAAGAGGGCCTAGTTATGGCTACACCTTC. The J gene is TRBJ1-2, the V gene TRBV4-1, with no clear D. The germline V gene has CDR1 MGHRA and CDR2 YSYEKL. Trimming removed 0 bases from V and 5 bases from J, with 16 bases in between. The CDR3 has 16 amino acids.

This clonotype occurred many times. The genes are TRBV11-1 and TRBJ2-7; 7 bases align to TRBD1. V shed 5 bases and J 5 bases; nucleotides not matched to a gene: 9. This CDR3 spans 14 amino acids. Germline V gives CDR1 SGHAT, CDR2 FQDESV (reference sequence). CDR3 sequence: CASSTPTGTNEQYF. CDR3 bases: TGTGCCAGCAGCACCCCGACAGGGACCAACGAGCAGTACTTC.

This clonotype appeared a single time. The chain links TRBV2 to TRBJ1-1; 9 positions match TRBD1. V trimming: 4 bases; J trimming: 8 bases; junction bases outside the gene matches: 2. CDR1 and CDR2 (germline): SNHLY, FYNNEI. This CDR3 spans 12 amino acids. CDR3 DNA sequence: TGTGCCAGCAGTGCCGGACAGGGGGAAGCTTTCTTT. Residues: CASSAGQGEAFF.

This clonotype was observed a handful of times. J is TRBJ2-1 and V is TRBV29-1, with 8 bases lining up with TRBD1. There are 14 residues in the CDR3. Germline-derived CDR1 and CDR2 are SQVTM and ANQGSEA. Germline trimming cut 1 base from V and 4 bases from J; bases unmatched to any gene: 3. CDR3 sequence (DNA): TGCAGCGTTGAAGGGACAGGGAATTACAATGAGCAGTTCTTC. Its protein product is CSVEGTGNYNEQFF.

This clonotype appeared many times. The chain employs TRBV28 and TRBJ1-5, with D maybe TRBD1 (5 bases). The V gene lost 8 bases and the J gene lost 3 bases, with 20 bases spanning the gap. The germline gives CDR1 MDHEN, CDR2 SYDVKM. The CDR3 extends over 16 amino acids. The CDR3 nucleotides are TGTGCCAGCCTACGGACGCAGGGTGTTGCCAATCAGCCCCAGCATTTT. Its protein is CASLRTQGVANQPQHF.

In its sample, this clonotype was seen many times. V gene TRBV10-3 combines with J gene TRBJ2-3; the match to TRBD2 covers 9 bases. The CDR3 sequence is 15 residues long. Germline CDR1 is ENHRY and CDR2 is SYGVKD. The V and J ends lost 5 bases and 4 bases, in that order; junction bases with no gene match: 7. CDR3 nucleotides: TGTGCCATCAGTTCCAGCGGGGGGACCGCAGATACGCAGTATTTT. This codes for CAISSSGGTADTQYF.

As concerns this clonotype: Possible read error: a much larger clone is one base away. CDR3: CASSLTPPTEVFF. In DNA, the CDR3 is TGTGCCAGCAGCTTAACTCCCCCCACTGAAGTTTTCTTT. The chain has TRBV7-9 and TRBJ1-1; D unclear. Germline V gene lookup returns CDR1 SEHNR and CDR2 FQNEAQ (reference sequence). The CDR3 runs to 13 residues.

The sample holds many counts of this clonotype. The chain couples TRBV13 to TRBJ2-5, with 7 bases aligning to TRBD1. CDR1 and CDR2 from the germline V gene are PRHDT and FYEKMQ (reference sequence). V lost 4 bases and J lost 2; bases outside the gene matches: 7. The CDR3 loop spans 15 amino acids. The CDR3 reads CASSSGQALQETQYF. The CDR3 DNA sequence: TGTGCCAGCAGCTCCGGACAGGCCCTACAAGAGACCCAGTACTTC. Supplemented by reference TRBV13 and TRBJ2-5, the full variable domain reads AAGVIQSPRHLIKEKRETATLKCYPIPRHDTVYWYQQGPGQDPQFLISFYEKMQSDKGSIPDRFSAQQFSDYHSELNMSSLELGDSALYFCASSSGQALQETQYFGPGTRLLVL.